This T cell receptor beta chain emerged from a study of CD8 T cells in Susac syndrome. V was shortened by 2 bases and J by 5 bases, with 7 bases between the two germline ends. CDR1 is MNHEY, CDR2 SVGEGT, per germline. The CDR3 covers 13 residues. Random-hexamer reverse transcription was applied to roughly 0.45 to 1 ug RNA. One entry per CDR3 protein, called by TCRdb with MiXCR from the immunoSEQ multiplex PCR reads. The sample has roughly 170,000 distinct CDR3 sequences; under 95% are singletons. The sequence came from a human donor with multiple sclerosis. The sequenced sample was CD4+ T cells from PBMCs. The chain combines TRBV6-2 or TRBV6-3 with TRBJ1-5; D remains unclear. The CDR3: CASSYTKDQPQHF. CDR3 DNA: TGTGCCAGCAGTTACACAAAAGATCAGCCCCAGCATTTT.